A selection of T cell receptor beta chains follows, all from one sample in a study of cytomegalovirus exposure and HLA in healthy donors. Libraries were prepared by immunoSEQ multiplex PCR; TCRdb keeps only in-frame clonotypes and omits some of them. The data show 150,000 to 190,000 clones, 80% to 90% seen once. Sequenced input: PBMCs. These receptors all stem from a woman aged 18-35 years in good health and CMV-seronegative. The CDR3 runs from the conserved cysteine through the conserved F or W. A D gene is named only where the DNA matches it firmly. Where a row states a size, it is once, few, many or the class of an expanded clone; other rows omit it.

j_call v_call d_call clone_size cdr3_length cdr3_nt cdr3_aa
TRBJ2-1 TRBV28 . . 13 TGTGCCAGCAGTTTCGGCGGGTACGATGAGCAGTTCTTC CASSFGGYDEQFF
TRBJ2-1 TRBV7-2 TRBD1 . 14 TGTGCCAGCCTAGGGGGCAGGGGCAACAATGAGCAGTTCTTC CASLGGRGNNEQFF
TRBJ1-2 TRBV28 TRBD1 . 15 TGTGCCAGCAGTTCAACCCAGGGGGGCGTAGGTGGCTACACCTTC CASSSTQGGVGGYTF
TRBJ1-2 TRBV6-5 . . 13 TGTGCCAGCAGTGCGGGCAGCAACTATGGCTACACCTTC CASSAGSNYGYTF
TRBJ2-7 TRBV28 TRBD1 . 17 TGTGCCAGCAGTTCCCCCCGTTACCGAGGGGGCGGTTACGAGCAGTACTTC CASSSPRYRGGGYEQYF
TRBJ1-5 TRBV15 . . 16 TGTGCCACCAGCGGGCAGGGCCGGCTAGGAAATCAGCCCCAGCATTTT CATSGQGRLGNQPQHF
TRBJ2-1 TRBV9 TRBD2 . 14 TGTGCCAGCACCCAAGCGGGAGGAGGAAATGAGCAGTTCTTC CASTQAGGGNEQFF
TRBJ1-1 TRBV5-5 . . 14 TGTGCCAGCAGCTTGGAGGGGCGGGGGACTGAAGCTTTCTTT CASSLEGRGTEAFF
TRBJ2-3 TRBV27 TRBD1 . 14 TGTGCCAGCAGACCGGGACAGCACACAGATACGCAGTATTTT CASRPGQHTDTQYF
TRBJ2-7 TRBV6-6 TRBD2 once 14 TGTGCCAGCAGTTCGGGGGGGTCCTTGGGCGAGCAGTACTTC CASSSGGSLGEQYF
TRBJ2-7 TRBV6-5 . once 15 TGTGCCAGCAGTTATAGCTCTCACTCTTCCTACGAGCAGTACTTC CASSYSSHSSYEQYF
TRBJ1-6 TRBV5-1 . . 15 TGCGCCAGCAGCCCGGACGGACAGAATAATTCACCCCTCCACTTT CASSPDGQNNSPLHF
TRBJ1-2 TRBV5-4 TRBD1 once 15 TGTGCCAGCAGCTTCCCGGGACAGGGCCCCCATGGCTACACCTTC CASSFPGQGPHGYTF
TRBJ2-7 TRBV7-2 TRBD2 . 16 TGTGCCAGCAGCTTAGGCCGCACTAGCGCTTCCTACGAGCAGTACTTC CASSLGRTSASYEQYF
TRBJ2-3 TRBV30 TRBD2 once 13 TGTGCCTGGAGAGTAGCGGGAGCAGATACGCAGTATTTT CAWRVAGADTQYF
TRBJ1-5 TRBV2 TRBD1 . 13 TGTGCCAGCATGCGGGACAGCGATCAGCCCCAGCATTTT CASMRDSDQPQHF
TRBJ2-2 TRBV1 . . 16 TGCACCAGCAGCCTTAGCGGGGGGGCCGACACCGGGGAGCTGTTTTTT CTSSLSGGADTGELFF
TRBJ1-4 TRBV5-8 . . 13 TGTGCCAGCAGGGGCAGGGGCAGTGAAAAACTGTTTTTT CASRGRGSEKLFF
TRBJ2-1 TRBV9 . . 16 TGTGCCAGCAGCGTAGGGGATGGTTGGGGCCAGGTGGAGCAGTTCTTC CASSVGDGWGQVEQFF
TRBJ2-1 TRBV4-2 TRBD2 . 13 TGTGCCAGCAGCCAACTAGCGGGGGGGCGAAAGTTCTTC CASSQLAGGRKFF
TRBJ2-5 TRBV7-8 TRBD2 . 14 TGTGCCAGCAGGACAAGCGGGAGCGGAGAGACCCAGTACTTC CASRTSGSGETQYF
TRBJ1-4 TRBV4-2 TRBD1 . 16 TGTGCCAGCAGCCAAGGGGGGAACAGGGGGAATGAAAAACTGTTTTTT CASSQGGNRGNEKLFF
TRBJ1-1 TRBV6-5 TRBD1 . 14 TGTGCCAGCAGTGTCTACAGGGGAACGGCTGAAGCTTTCTTT CASSVYRGTAEAFF
TRBJ2-7 TRBV28 . . 12 TGTGCCAGCAGACCGGGGATCCACGAGCAGTACTTC CASRPGIHEQYF
TRBJ2-7 TRBV27 TRBD2 . 14 TGTGCCAGCAGGCCGGGACTAGTGGGACGCGAGCAGTACTTC CASRPGLVGREQYF
TRBJ2-3 TRBV5-6 . . 15 TGTGCCAGCAGCTTGGGCGGGCTTGGCACAGATACGCAGTATTTT CASSLGGLGTDTQYF
TRBJ2-3 TRBV6-5 TRBD1 . 15 TGTGCCAGTAGAGCGAGGGGGACAGGGTCGGATACGCAGTATTTT CASRARGTGSDTQYF
TRBJ2-7 TRBV5-6 TRBD1 . 14 TGTGCCAGCAAGGGACAGGGCCTTCCGGGCGAGCAGTACTTC CASKGQGLPGEQYF
TRBJ1-2 TRBV7-8 . . 13 TGTGCCAGCAGCTTAGAAAGGGGGTATGGCTACACCTTC CASSLERGYGYTF
TRBJ1-2 TRBV11-3 . . 16 TGTGCCAGCAGCTTTAGGACCAGCGGACCCAACTATGGCTACACCTTC CASSFRTSGPNYGYTF
TRBJ1-1 TRBV4-2 . few 14 TGTGCCAGCAGCCAGATAGGACAGAACACTGAAGCTTTCTTT CASSQIGQNTEAFF
TRBJ1-5 TRBV2 . . 13 TGTGCCAGCAGTCCTTCTGCGATTCAGCCCCAGCATTTT CASSPSAIQPQHF
TRBJ2-4 TRBV19 . . 18 TGTGCCAGTAGTATAGACAGGGGCGGTCTCGGGGCCAAAAACATTCAGTACTTC CASSIDRGGLGAKNIQYF
TRBJ2-5 TRBV9 TRBD2 . 15 TGTGCCAGCAGCGCCGTAGCGGGGGGCCAAGAGACCCAGTACTTC CASSAVAGGQETQYF
TRBJ2-7 TRBV2 TRBD1 . 15 TGTGCCAGCAGTGAAGCGTGGGACAGTGCCTACGAGCAGTACTTC CASSEAWDSAYEQYF
TRBJ2-7 TRBV6-5 TRBD2 . 16 TGTGCCAGCAGTTACGGCGGTGGCGGGGGGGCCGACGAGCAGTACTTC CASSYGGGGGADEQYF
TRBJ1-2 TRBV29-1 . . 12 TGCAGCGTTGTAGCCGGGAGCCGGGGCTACACCTTC CSVVAGSRGYTF
TRBJ1-4 TRBV9 . . 14 TGTGCCAGCAGCGAGACTCCAACTAATGAAAAACTGTTTTTT CASSETPTNEKLFF
TRBJ2-1 TRBV6-1 TRBD2 . 14 TGTGCCAGCGTACGACTAGCGGGGGCCAATGAGCAGTTCTTC CASVRLAGANEQFF
TRBJ2-5 TRBV5-1 TRBD1 . 17 TGCCCGCGGGGGGCGGGACAGGGGCGCGGGTCCCAAGAGACCCAGTACTTC CPRGAGQGRGSQETQYF
TRBJ2-7 TRBV5-6 TRBD1 once 14 TGTGCCAGCACTGAGGGGGCTGGATCCTACGAGCAGTACTTC CASTEGAGSYEQYF
TRBJ2-5 TRBV7-2 . . 18 TGTGCCAGCAGCGTCCCGGCCGGGACAGCAGGGCTGGGGGGGACCCAGTACTTC CASSVPAGTAGLGGTQYF
TRBJ2-7 TRBV7-9 . . 16 TGTGCCAGCAGCTTACGGGCGGGGAAAGACCCGCACGAGCAGTACTTC CASSLRAGKDPHEQYF
TRBJ1-2 TRBV19 . . 15 TGTGCCAGTAGTATTATCGGTTTGCCCGGGAATGGCTACACCTTC CASSIIGLPGNGYTF
TRBJ2-7 TRBV7-9 . many 15 TGTGCCAGCAGCTTAGTAGGTCAGCGCTCCTACGAGCAGTACTTC CASSLVGQRSYEQYF
TRBJ2-3 TRBV7-9 . . 13 TGTGCCAGCGGACCGGGGGGCCGGGATACGCAGTATTTT CASGPGGRDTQYF
TRBJ2-1 TRBV11-3 TRBD2 . 18 TGTGCCAGCAGCCTCCGGACTAGCGGGGGGGGGTCCTACAATGAGCAGTTCTTC CASSLRTSGGGSYNEQFF
TRBJ2-7 TRBV4-3 TRBD2 . 15 TGCGCCAGCAGCCAAGGACTAGCGGTCTCCTACGAGCAGTACTTC CASSQGLAVSYEQYF
TRBJ2-7 TRBV28 . . 11 TGTGCCAGCAGTCTTAACTACGAGCAGTACTTC CASSLNYEQYF
TRBJ2-7 TRBV5-4 TRBD2 . 15 TGTGCCAGCAGCCGTGTAGCGGGAGGGAACTACGAGCAGTACTTC CASSRVAGGNYEQYF
TRBJ2-3 TRBV2 TRBD2 . 16 TGTGCCAGCAGTGAGTCGCTAGCGGGGCTCACAGATACGCAGTATTTT CASSESLAGLTDTQYF
TRBJ2-7 TRBV7-2 TRBD2 . 16 TGTGCCAGCAGCTTAGTGTCTGCTAGCGGGTCCTACGAGCAGTACTTC CASSLVSASGSYEQYF
TRBJ2-1 TRBV5-1 TRBD2 . 17 TGCGCCAGCAGCGGGGGGACTAGCGGGAGCGCGGGAGATGAGCAGTTCTTC CASSGGTSGSAGDEQFF
TRBJ2-1 TRBV18 . . 16 TGTGCCAGCTCATCCCGGGTCTGGAGGGGCCCAAATGAGCAGTTCTTC CASSSRVWRGPNEQFF
TRBJ2-6 TRBV11-2 TRBD1 . 19 TGTGCCAGCAGGTCGATCCGGGGGGACAGGGCCTCTGGGGCCAACGTCCTGACTTTC CASRSIRGDRASGANVLTF
TRBJ2-7 TRBV10-3 TRBD2 . 14 TGTGCCATCAGTGAGTCTAGCGGGAGGCGCGAGCAGTACTTC CAISESSGRREQYF
TRBJ1-2 TRBV5-1 . . 15 TGCGCCAGCAGCTTGCCCCATACAGGGCCCGATGGCTACACCTTC CASSLPHTGPDGYTF
TRBJ2-6 TRBV2 . few 11 TGTGCCAGCAGTGTCGTCAACGTCCTGACTTTC CASSVVNVLTF
TRBJ2-2 TRBV15 TRBD2 . 14 TGTGCCACCAGCATTCTAGCGGAGCCCGGGGAGCTGTTTTTT CATSILAEPGELFF